The 27 T cell receptor beta chains below all came from one sample that was sequenced in a study of blood T cell repertoires in COVID-19. The repertoire was sequenced with immunoSEQ multiplex PCR; TCRdb's copy has only in-frame clones and lacks some. This sample carries around 170,000 clones, 86% of them seen once, and the ten largest clones take 7% to 10%. Sample: peripheral blood. The source is a man in his forties or fifties with active or convalescent COVID-19.

This sequence joins TRBV9 and TRBJ1-1, with D maybe TRBD1 (5 bases). CDR1 and CDR2 (germline): SGDLS, YYNGEE. Between the trimmed V and J ends, which lost 1 base and 4 bases, there was a span of 32 bases. The CDR3 is made up of 21 amino acids. This chain's CDR3 is CASSVSGLGLGVRHDCTEAFF. Here the CDR3 DNA reads TGTGCCAGCAGCGTATCTGGTTTAGGTCTAGGGGTACGACATGATTGCACTGAAGCTTTCTTT.

The rearrangement links TRBV11-2 to TRBJ1-6; a possible D gene is TRBD1 (6 bases). Trimming stripped 5 bases from V and 0 bases from J, with 11 bases between. The CDR3 has 16 residues. Germline loops: CDR1 SGHAT, CDR2 FQNNGV. CDR3 region: CASSKTGSSYNSPLHF. In DNA, the CDR3 is TGTGCCAGCAGCAAAACAGGGAGCTCCTATAATTCACCCCTCCACTTT. The whole variable domain, remainder taken from reference TRBV11-2 and TRBJ1-6, is EAGVAQSPRYKIIEKRQSVAFWCNPISGHATLYWYQQILGQGPKLLIQFQNNGVVDDSQLPKDRFSAERLKGVDSTLKIQPAKLEDSAVYLCASSKTGSSYNSPLHFGNGTRLTVT.

This clone occurred once. The chain combines TRBV7-9 with TRBJ1-2; unclear D gene. The CDR3 runs to 12 residues. V lost 1 base and J 8 bases, leaving 8 bases between the germline ends. Germline lookup yields CDR1 SEHNR and CDR2 FQNEAQ (reference sequence). The CDR3 DNA reads as TGTGCCAGCAGCTTAGACACGAACGGCTACACCTTC. Residues: CASSLDTNGYTF.

This chain links TRBV4-1 with TRBJ1-4, with D tentatively TRBD1 (6 bases). The CDR3 has 15 residues. Germline loops: CDR1 MGHRA, CDR2 YSYEKL. The V and J ends lost 5 bases and 4 bases respectively, with 14 bases between them. Here the CDR3 reads CASSKQGEINEKLFF. The CDR3 DNA sequence: TGCGCCAGCAGCAAACAGGGAGAGATTAATGAAAAACTGTTTTTT.

This clone was detected once. The rearrangement links TRBV5-4 to TRBJ1-3; D gene uncertain. This CDR3 is 16 amino acids long. V was shortened by 1 base and J by 0 bases, with 11 bases between the two germline ends. Germline loops: CDR1 SGHNT, CDR2 YYREEE (reference sequence). This chain's CDR3 is CASSLTPESSGNTIYF. DNA for the CDR3: TGTGCCAGCAGCTTGACGCCGGAGAGCTCTGGAAACACCATATATTTT. The entire variable domain, with the rest obtained from reference TRBV5-4 and TRBJ1-3, is as follows: ETGVTQSPTHLIKTRGQQVTLRCSSQSGHNTVSWYQQALGQGPQFIFQYYREEENGRGNFPPRFSGLQFPNYSSELNVNALELDDSALYLCASSLTPESSGNTIYFGEGSWLTVV.

This clone was seen only once. The chain's CDR3 is CASSTGKAGNQPQHF. Written as DNA, the CDR3 is TGTGCCAGCTCAACCGGGAAGGCCGGCAATCAGCCCCAGCATTTT. The chain employs TRBV18 and TRBJ1-5; D is unresolved. V shed 5 bases and J shed 2 bases, with 13 bases lying between them. This CDR3 contains 15 residues. In germline, CDR1 is KGHSH, CDR2 LQKENI.

V gene TRBV7-7 combines with J gene TRBJ2-7; a weak D match, TRBD1 (7 bases). CDR1 SSHAT and CDR2 FNYEAQ come from the germline V gene (reference sequence). This CDR3 has 13 amino acids. Trimming shortened V by 3 bases and J by 6 bases, and 12 bases separated the two germline ends. In DNA form, the CDR3 reads TGTGCCAGCAGCTTTAACCAGGGGGGCGAGCAGTACTTC. It translates to CASSFNQGGEQYF.

The V call is TRBV6-2 or TRBV6-3, the J call TRBJ2-4; 7 positions match TRBD1. CDR3 length: 13 residues. V gave up 2 bases and J gave up 8 bases; unmatched junction bases: 3. Germline CDR1 MNHEY, CDR2 SVGEGT. The CDR3 spells CASSYDRVDIQYF. The CDR3 bases are TGTGCCAGCAGTTACGACAGGGTTGACATTCAGTACTTC.

A word on this clone: Other DNA sequences in the sample encode the same CDR3. The J gene is TRBJ1-2, the V gene TRBV12-3 or TRBV12-4; no definite D call. This CDR3 region has 13 residues. V dropped 1 base and J dropped 2 bases, with 5 bases sitting between them. The CDR3: CASSLGRNYGYTF. As DNA, the CDR3 is TGTGCCAGCAGTTTAGGTCGGAACTATGGCTACACCTTC.

The chain uses TRBV7-9 and TRBJ1-6, with D perhaps matching TRBD1 (5 bases). Germline CDR1 reads SEHNR; CDR2 reads FQNEAQ (reference sequence). The V end was cut by 11 bases, the J end by 10 bases, with 15 bases between. The CDR3 extends over 12 amino acids. Here the CDR3 DNA reads TGTGCCCATCAGGAGGGGAGCTCACCCCTCCACTTT. Its translation is CAHQEGSSPLHF.

J is TRBJ2-7 and V is TRBV18, with D perhaps matching TRBD1 (5 bases). Germline lookup yields CDR1 KGHSH and CDR2 LQKENI. The CDR3 is made up of 13 amino acids. Between the trimmed V and J ends, which lost 3 bases and 6 bases, there was a span of 12 bases. CDR3: CASSPAQGGEQYF. The CDR3 bases are TGTGCCAGCTCACCGGCCCAGGGTGGCGAGCAGTACTTC.

The chain has TRBV15 and TRBJ2-2, with 8 nucleotides matching TRBD2. The CDR3 runs 16 residues. The junction had 6 bases not matched to a gene; V was cut back by 1 base and J by 5 bases. The germline V gene encodes CDR1 LNHNV and CDR2 YYDKDF (reference sequence). The CDR3 DNA sequence: TGTGCCACCAGCAGAGGGAACAGCGGGAGTACCGGGGAGCTGTTTTTT. This encodes CATSRGNSGSTGELFF.

This clone occurred a few times. This chain joins TRBV10-3 and TRBJ1-2; 8 nucleotides agree with TRBD1. Germline V CDR1 and CDR2: ENHRY, SYGVKD. CDR3 size: 13 residues. The V segment lost 7 bases and the J segment 1 base; nucleotides outside the gene matches: 2. Written as DNA, the CDR3 is TGTGCCATCACGGGACAGGTTAACTATGGCTACACCTTC. It yields the protein CAITGQVNYGYTF.

The V call is TRBV4-1, the J call TRBJ2-7; 11 nucleotides match TRBD1. The CDR3 extends over 16 amino acids. The trim removed 3 bases at V and 4 bases at J, leaving 8 bases unmatched. Germline CDR1 and CDR2: MGHRA and YSYEKL. CDR3 residues: CASSQAPGQGVYEQYF. The CDR3 bases are TGCGCCAGCAGCCAGGCTCCGGGACAGGGGGTTTACGAGCAGTACTTC.

This clone appeared once. The V call is TRBV3-1 (or the pseudogene TRBV3-2), the J call TRBJ2-5, with 9 bases matching TRBD2. The CDR3 is 17 amino acids. Germline assignment: CDR1 LGHDT and CDR2 YNNKEL (reference sequence). V was pared by 1 base and J by 4 bases, with 10 bases of the junction left unmatched. The CDR3 DNA follows: TGTGCCAGCAGCCAAGGACCTACTAGCGGGCGACGAGAGACCCAGTACTTC. Protein product: CASSQGPTSGRRETQYF.

This clone appeared once. The chain uses TRBV29-1 and TRBJ1-1; a weak D match, TRBD1 (6 bases). The CDR3 covers 14 residues. Germline CDR1 reads SQVTM; CDR2 reads ANQGSEA. V shed 5 bases and J shed 1 base, with 14 bases lying between them. CDR3 sequence: CSVPWGPANTEAFF. In DNA form, the CDR3 reads TGCAGCGTTCCCTGGGGGCCAGCGAACACTGAAGCTTTCTTT.

A word on this clone: This specimen includes other DNA sequences encoding the same CDR3. The rearrangement joins TRBV19 to TRBJ1-5; TRBD1 aligns across 7 bases. The CDR3 extends over 14 amino acids. Trimming took 5 bases from V and 3 from J; bases not matched to a gene: 4. The V gene's germline CDR1 is LNHDA and CDR2 SQIVND (reference sequence). The CDR3 here is CASSPTGSNQPQHF. CDR3 sequence (DNA): TGTGCCAGTAGTCCGACAGGGTCCAATCAGCCCCAGCATTTT.

The chain recombines TRBV21-1 with TRBJ2-5; the table's D call, TRBD2, was not checked against the DNA. TRBV21-1 has pseudogene status. This CDR3 is 13 amino acids long. CDR3 in DNA: TGTGCCAGCGAAGGACTAGACCAAGAGACCCAGTACTTC. It encodes CASEGLDQETQYF.

This clone was detected a few times. The rearrangement uses TRBV7-9 and TRBJ2-3; tentative D call: TRBD2 (5 bases). This CDR3 is built from 14 residues. Germline V gene data show CDR1 as SEHNR and CDR2 as FQNEAQ (reference sequence). V lost 3 bases to trimming and J lost 6 bases, with 13 bases between them. This CDR3 reads CASSLGVPTDTQYF. Here the CDR3 DNA reads TGTGCCAGCAGCTTGGGAGTTCCGACGGATACGCAGTATTTT.

J is TRBJ1-5 and V is TRBV10-1; D perhaps matches TRBD1 (5 bases). V dropped 5 bases and J dropped 5 bases, with 22 bases sitting between them. CDR3 length: 17 residues. CDR1 and CDR2 (germline): WNHNN, SYGVQD (reference sequence). The CDR3 sequence: CASSFPPGQGEDQPQHF. CDR3 DNA sequence: TGCGCCAGCAGTTTCCCTCCGGGCCAAGGGGAGGATCAGCCCCAGCATTTT.

In its sample, this clone was seen a few times. This rearrangement joins TRBV11-3 to TRBJ2-2, with 9 positions matching TRBD2. The CDR3 is made up of 17 amino acids. Losses at the gene ends were 1 base for V and 5 bases for J; bases not matched to a gene: 8. Germline CDR1 and CDR2: SGHNT and YENEEA. CDR3 DNA sequence: TGTGCCAGCAGCTTAGGAGTTAGCGGGAGAGAAACCGGGGAGCTGTTTTTT. Translating it yields CASSLGVSGRETGELFF. Filled out from reference TRBV11-3 and TRBJ2-2, the complete variable domain reads EAGVVQSPRYKIIEKKQPVAFWCNPISGHNTLYWYLQNLGQGPELLIRYENEEAVDDSQLPKDRFSAERLKGVDSTLKIQPAELGDSAVYLCASSLGVSGRETGELFFGEGSRLTVL.

V gene TRBV9 combines with J gene TRBJ2-1; 7 nucleotides align to TRBD1. From germline, CDR1 is SGDLS and CDR2 YYNGEE. Germline trimming cut 4 bases from V and 5 bases from J; bases unmatched to any gene: 9. CDR3 length: 15 residues. The CDR3 loop is CASSPRQGQDNEQFF. The CDR3 DNA sequence: TGTGCCAGCAGCCCAAGACAGGGTCAGGACAATGAGCAGTTCTTC.

The chain has TRBV5-1 and TRBJ2-5; possibly TRBD1 for D (6 bases). V lost 0 bases to trimming and J lost 5 bases, with 17 bases between them. CDR3 length: 16 amino acids. Germline lookup yields CDR1 SGHRS and CDR2 YFSETQ. CDR3 in amino acids: CASSLGPSTGMETQYF. CDR3 in DNA: TGCGCCAGCAGCTTGGGCCCCTCCACAGGGATGGAGACCCAGTACTTC.

The gene calls are TRBV27 and TRBJ2-3; no clear D. Germline values: CDR1 MNHEY, CDR2 SMNVEV (reference sequence). The length of the CDR3 is 14 residues. With 3 bases removed from V and 2 bases from J, the gap between germline ends came to 9 bases. CDR3 sequence reads: CASSLKQVTDTQYF. The CDR3 DNA follows: TGTGCCAGCAGTTTGAAGCAGGTCACAGATACGCAGTATTTT.

The CDR3 nucleotides are TGTGCCAGCAGCTTGGTGGGACTAGCGGGAGGGAACACCGGGGAGCTGTTTTTT. Translated: CASSLVGLAGGNTGELFF. This chain connects TRBV5-4 to TRBJ2-2; 15 bases match TRBD2. CDR1 and CDR2 (germline): SGHNT, YYREEE (reference sequence). The CDR3 covers 18 residues. V was pared by 0 bases and J by 1 base, with 1 base of the junction left unmatched.

The V and J genes are TRBV6-5 and TRBJ2-3; D may be TRBD1 (6 bases). Per germline, CDR1 MNHEY and CDR2 SVGAGI. V dropped 6 bases and J dropped 6 bases, with 10 bases sitting between them. CDR3 length: 12 residues. DNA of the CDR3: TGTGCCAGCAGCCCCGACAGGGATACGCAGTATTTT. It translates to CASSPDRDTQYF.

This chain joins TRBV3-1 (or the pseudogene TRBV3-2) and TRBJ2-3, with D possibly being TRBD2 (5 bases). The ends were cut back, 5 bases at V and 4 bases at J, with 10 bases in the middle. This CDR3 is 13 amino acids long. In germline, CDR1 is LGHDT, CDR2 YNNKEL (reference sequence). The CDR3 sequence: CASSKTRADTQYF. The CDR3, as DNA: TGTGCCAGCAGCAAAACTAGGGCAGATACGCAGTATTTT.